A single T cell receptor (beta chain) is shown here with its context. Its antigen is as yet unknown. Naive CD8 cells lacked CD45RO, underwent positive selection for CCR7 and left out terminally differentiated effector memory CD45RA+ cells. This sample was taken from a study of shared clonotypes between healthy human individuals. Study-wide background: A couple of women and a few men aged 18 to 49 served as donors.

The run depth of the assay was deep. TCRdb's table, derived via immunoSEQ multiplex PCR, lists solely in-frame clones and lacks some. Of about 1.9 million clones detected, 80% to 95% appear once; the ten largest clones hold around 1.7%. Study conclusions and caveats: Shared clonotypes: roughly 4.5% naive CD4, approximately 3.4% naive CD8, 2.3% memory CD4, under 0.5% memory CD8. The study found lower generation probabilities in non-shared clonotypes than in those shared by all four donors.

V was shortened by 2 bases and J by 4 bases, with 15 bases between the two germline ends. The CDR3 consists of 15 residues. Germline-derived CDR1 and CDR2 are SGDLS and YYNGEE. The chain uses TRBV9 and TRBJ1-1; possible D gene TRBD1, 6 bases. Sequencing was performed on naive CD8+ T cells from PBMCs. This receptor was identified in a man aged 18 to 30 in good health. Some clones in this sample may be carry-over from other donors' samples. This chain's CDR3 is CASSVGGRVGTEAFF. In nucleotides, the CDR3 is TGTGCCAGCAGCGTGGGGGGCAGGGTGGGCACTGAAGCTTTCTTT.